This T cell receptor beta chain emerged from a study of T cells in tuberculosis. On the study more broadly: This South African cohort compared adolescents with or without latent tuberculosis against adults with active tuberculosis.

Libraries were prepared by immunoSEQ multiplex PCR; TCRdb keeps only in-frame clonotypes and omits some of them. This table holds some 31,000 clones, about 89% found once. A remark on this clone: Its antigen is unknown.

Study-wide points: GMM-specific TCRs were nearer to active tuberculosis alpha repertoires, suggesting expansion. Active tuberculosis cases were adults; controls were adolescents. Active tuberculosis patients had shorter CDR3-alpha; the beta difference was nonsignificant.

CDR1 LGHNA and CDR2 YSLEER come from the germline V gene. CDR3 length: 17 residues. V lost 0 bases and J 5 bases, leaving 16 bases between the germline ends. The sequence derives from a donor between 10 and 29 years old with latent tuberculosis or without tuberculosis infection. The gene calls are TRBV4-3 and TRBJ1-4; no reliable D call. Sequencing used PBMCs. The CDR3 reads CASSQDSKGRGNEKLFF. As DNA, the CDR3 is TGCGCCAGCAGCCAAGATTCTAAAGGCCGGGGAAATGAAAAACTGTTTTTT.